The sequence of this T cell receptor (beta chain) was determined in a study of Graves' ophthalmopathy and Graves' hyperthyroidism. This clonotype has a count of ten or more. RNA transcripts were the template, and TCR beta CDR3 regions were amplified from them. Amplification began with first-round RT-PCR using HTBI primers, then second-round multiplex PCR was performed. TCRdb independently ran MiXCR on the multiplex PCR reads; one entry per CDR3 protein. Here the sample spans around 400,000 distinct CDR3 sequences, 15% to 20% being singletons. CDR3 length: 16 residues. Trimming removed 2 bases at V and 2 bases at J, with 16 bases between.

The specimen sequenced was peripheral blood. The chain employs TRBV12-3 or TRBV12-4 and TRBJ2-7, with D possibly being TRBD2 (7 bases). This clonotype was sampled from a woman between 18 and 29 years old with Graves' ophthalmopathy. The CDR3 reads CASSLYDAGAPYEQYF. CDR3 DNA: TGTGCCAGCAGTTTATACGACGCGGGGGCCCCCTACGAGCAGTACTTC.